The 29 T cell receptor beta chains given below trace back to one sample, sequenced in a study of OX40 agonist ivuxolimab in advanced cancers. Only in-frame clones appear in the TCRdb table, and some are missing; sequencing was by immunoSEQ multiplex PCR. This table has tens of thousands of clones, about 86% appearing once. This material consisted of CD4+ or CD8+ T cells sorted from blood, taken in a trial of the OX40 agonist ivuxolimab. The receptors were gathered from an adult with an advanced solid tumor such as melanoma, head and neck, liver or kidney cancer.

V is TRBV5-1 and J is TRBJ2-1; D is unclear. The V end was cut by 4 bases, the J end by 9 bases, with 11 bases between. Germline values: CDR1 SGHRS, CDR2 YFSETQ. The CDR3 sequence is 12 residues long. CDR3 DNA sequence: TGCGCCAGCAGCCTACCCCTGGTTGAGCAGTTCTTC. Protein: CASSLPLVEQFF.

This chain uses TRBV19 with TRBJ1-1; D perhaps matches TRBD1 (5 bases). CDR3 length equals 16 residues. The ends were cut back, 7 bases at V and 1 base at J, with 19 bases in the middle. Per germline, CDR1 LNHDA and CDR2 SQIVND (reference sequence). The CDR3 DNA reads as TGTGCCAGTATCCGGGGCCCGGGACTTTCGAACACTGAAGCTTTCTTT. This translates into CASIRGPGLSNTEAFF.

By sample share, this clone is medium-sized. Other DNA sequences in this sample translate to the same CDR3. The chain is built from TRBV5-6 and TRBJ1-6; weak D call: TRBD1 (5 bases). The germline V gene encodes CDR1 SGHDT and CDR2 YYEEEE. The V end was cut by 4 bases, the J end by 8 bases, with 19 bases between. The CDR3 runs 16 residues. The CDR3 DNA reads as TGTGCCAGCAGCCCGGATAGGCGGGGGACGGATTCACCCCTCCACTTT. Translating it yields CASSPDRRGTDSPLHF.

This clone was observed a single time. CDR3: CASSLTSNEQFF. DNA of the CDR3: TGCGCCAGCAGCCTCACTAGCAATGAGCAGTTCTTC. This chain connects TRBV5-1 to TRBJ2-1; a weak D match, TRBD2 (5 bases). This CDR3 region has 12 residues. V shed 4 bases and J shed 6 bases, with 8 bases lying between them. Germline V gene data show CDR1 as SGHRS and CDR2 as YFSETQ.

The rearrangement uses TRBV6-5 and TRBJ2-5, with 8 bases fitting TRBD2. The CDR3 sequence is 14 residues long. Germline V gene lookup returns CDR1 MNHEY and CDR2 SVGAGI. V was pared by 1 base and J by 4 bases, with 2 bases of the junction left unmatched. The CDR3 coding sequence is TGTGCCAGCAGTTACTTCGCGGGGGGAGAGACCCAGTACTTC. It translates to CASSYFAGGETQYF.

V and J are TRBV4-1 and TRBJ2-1; D possibly uses TRBD1 or TRBD2 (6 bases each). Looked up from germline, CDR1 is MGHRA and CDR2 is YSYEKL. CDR3 size: 16 residues. V shed 4 bases and J shed 3 bases, with 16 bases lying between them. The CDR3 DNA sequence: TGCGCCAGCAGCCCCCTAGGGGGAGGTAGCTACAATGAGCAGTTCTTC. It yields the protein CASSPLGGGSYNEQFF.

The chain couples TRBV2 to TRBJ1-2, with D unresolved. CDR1 SNHLY and CDR2 FYNNEI come from the germline V gene. This CDR3 region has 12 residues. V gave up 1 base and J gave up 6 bases, with 6 bases separating them. CDR3 sequence reads: CASSEVGDGYTF. The CDR3 nucleotides are TGTGCCAGCAGTGAAGTCGGGGATGGCTACACCTTC. Full variable domain (missing parts from reference TRBV2 and TRBJ1-2): EPEVTQTPSHQVTQMGQEVILRCVPISNHLYFYWYRQILGQKVEFLVSFYNNEISEKSEIFDDQFSVERPDGSNFTLKIRSTKLEDSAMYFCASSEVGDGYTFGSGTRLTVV.

The V call is TRBV16, the J call TRBJ2-5, with 10 bases fitting TRBD2. The CDR3 totals 16 residues. V was pared by 5 bases and J by 1 base, with 7 bases of the junction left unmatched. Per germline, CDR1 KGHSY and CDR2 FQNENV. CDR3 loop: CASSVSGRAPQETQYF. As DNA, the CDR3 is TGTGCCAGCAGCGTGAGCGGGAGGGCCCCCCAAGAGACCCAGTACTTC.

The chain combines TRBV7-9 with TRBJ1-6; no clear D gene. V was pared by 1 base and J by 7 bases, with 8 bases between. Germline V lookup: CDR1 SEHNR, CDR2 FQNEAQ (reference sequence). The CDR3 sequence is 14 residues long. The DNA for the CDR3 is TGTGCCAGCAGCTTAGGTTACGAAAATTCACCCCTCCACTTT. Protein: CASSLGYENSPLHF.

This chain joins TRBV7-8 and TRBJ2-1, with TRBD2 matching over 14 bases. The CDR3 is made up of 13 amino acids. V was clipped by 5 bases and J by 15 bases; unmatched bases: 6. Germline assignment: CDR1 SGHVS and CDR2 FQNEAQ. The CDR3 loop is CASSPGLAGDLFF. The CDR3 DNA follows: TGTGCCAGCAGCCCGGGACTAGCGGGAGACCTGTTCTTC.

The rearrangement uses TRBV27 and TRBJ2-5; 10 bases match TRBD2. The germline CDR1 and CDR2 sequences are MNHEY and SMNVEV (reference sequence). V lost 0 bases and J lost 1; bases outside the gene matches: 2. CDR3 length equals 16 residues. The CDR3: CASSLSSGGAQETQYF. The CDR3 DNA is TGTGCCAGCAGTTTATCAAGCGGGGGGGCCCAAGAGACCCAGTACTTC.

V gene TRBV5-6 combines with J gene TRBJ2-7; either TRBD1 or TRBD2 may fit D (6 bases each). The ends were cut back, 4 bases at V and 3 bases at J, with 14 bases in the middle. Germline CDR1 SGHDT, CDR2 YYEEEE. The CDR3 is made up of 14 amino acids. CDR3 DNA sequence: TGTGCCAGCAGCACTGGAGGGGGAGACTACGAGCAGTACTTC. This sequence encodes CASSTGGGDYEQYF.

This chain uses TRBV4-1 with TRBJ2-2; either TRBD1 or TRBD2 may supply D (5 bases each). Per germline, CDR1 MGHRA and CDR2 YSYEKL. Deletions cut 4 bases from V and 8 bases from J, with 11 bases between. The CDR3 is made up of 13 amino acids. Here the CDR3 DNA reads TGCGCCAGCAGCCCCTGGGACGGGGGGGAGCTGTTTTTT. It translates to CASSPWDGGELFF.

This chain links TRBV27 with TRBJ1-1; no clear D. Germline V gene sequence: CDR1 MNHEY, CDR2 SMNVEV (reference sequence). Trimming took 6 bases from V and 3 from J, leaving 14 bases between them. The CDR3 spans 14 residues. The DNA of the CDR3 is TGTGCCAGCAGCCCACCTGGGGAGGACACTGAAGCTTTCTTT. Its translation is CASSPPGEDTEAFF.

CDR3 coding DNA: TGTGCCAGCAGCTTATTTGGGGGCGAGGAAAAACTGTTTTTT. Its translation is CASSLFGGEEKLFF. The genes are TRBV7-9 and TRBJ1-4, with D possibly being TRBD1 (6 bases). The CDR3 extends over 14 amino acids. The germline V gene encodes CDR1 SEHNR and CDR2 FQNEAQ (reference sequence). The V and J ends lost 2 bases and 8 bases respectively, with 12 bases between them.

The rearrangement uses TRBV28 and TRBJ2-1; 7 bases match TRBD1. Germline V gene sequence: CDR1 MDHEN, CDR2 SYDVKM. Unmatched junction bases numbered 7, after V lost 10 bases and J lost 4 bases. The CDR3 loop spans 13 amino acids. In DNA form, the CDR3 reads TGTGCCATCCAGGGGGTGGCTTACAATGAGCAGTTCTTC. Its protein is CAIQGVAYNEQFF.

This clone was found once. The rearrangement links TRBV6-6 to TRBJ2-5; tentative D call: TRBD1 (5 bases). Germline V gene data show CDR1 as MNHNY and CDR2 as SVGAGI (reference sequence). With 6 bases removed from V and 3 bases from J, the gap between germline ends came to 8 bases. The CDR3 contains 12 residues. CDR3 sequence reads: CASSLGEETQYF. The CDR3 DNA reads TGTGCCAGCAGCCTAGGGGAAGAGACCCAGTACTTC.

The genes are TRBV15 and TRBJ2-7; 11 bases match TRBD2. CDR1 LNHNV and CDR2 YYDKDF come from the germline V gene (reference sequence). The CDR3 covers 15 residues. Trimming removed 4 bases from V and 4 bases from J; junction bases left unmatched: 6. The CDR3 is CATSTGTSGIYEQYF. The DNA for the CDR3 is TGTGCCACCAGCACCGGGACTAGCGGAATTTACGAGCAGTACTTC.

In its sample, this clone was seen a few times. The J gene is TRBJ2-7, the V gene TRBV7-2; TRBD1 matches 7 bases. Germline V gives CDR1 SGHTA, CDR2 FQGNSA. The ends lost 4 bases at V and 6 bases at J; junction bases unmatched: 9. The CDR3 spans 14 residues. The CDR3 region is CASSYRDRFGEQYF. The CDR3 region has the DNA TGTGCCAGCAGCTACCGGGACAGATTCGGCGAGCAGTACTTC.

The V call is TRBV21-1, the J call TRBJ2-7. TRBV21-1 is designated a pseudogene. The CDR3 loop spans 13 amino acids. The CDR3 DNA reads TGTGCCAGCAGCAAGGAAGGGGGGTACGAGCAGTACTTC. This sequence encodes CASSKEGGYEQYF.

The gene calls are TRBV2 and TRBJ2-1; TRBD1 aligns across 9 bases. Germline values: CDR1 SNHLY, CDR2 FYNNEI. The CDR3 is 17 residues long. V lost 3 bases, J lost 2 bases, and 8 bases stayed unmatched. CDR3 in amino acids: CASSDPQGAPAYNEQFF. CDR3 DNA sequence: TGTGCCAGCAGTGACCCACAGGGGGCACCCGCCTACAATGAGCAGTTCTTC.

The CDR3 DNA sequence: TGTGCCAGCAGCGGAACAGGGGGCGAGGTCTATGGCTACACCTTC. It encodes CASSGTGGEVYGYTF. J is TRBJ1-2 and V is TRBV7-9, with 9 bases fitting TRBD1. In germline, CDR1 is SEHNR, CDR2 FQNEAQ (reference sequence). V shed 5 bases and J 4 bases; nucleotides not matched to a gene: 8. CDR3 size: 15 residues.

The rearrangement uses TRBV27 and TRBJ2-1; 8 positions agree with TRBD2. Germline CDR1 is MNHEY and CDR2 is SMNVEV (reference sequence). V gave up 7 bases and J gave up 1 base; unmatched junction bases: 6. The CDR3 loop spans 15 amino acids. The CDR3 DNA follows: TGTGCCAGCAAACTAGCGGAGGGGTCCTACAATGAGCAGTTCTTC. It specifies CASKLAEGSYNEQFF.

The rearrangement links TRBV27 to TRBJ1-5, with TRBD1 matching 7 bases. The CDR3 contains 16 residues. V dropped 1 base and J dropped 4; count of bases not matched to a gene: 7. Germline values: CDR1 MNHEY, CDR2 SMNVEV (reference sequence). CDR3 in amino acids: CASSLYGTENNQPQHF. CDR3 sequence (DNA): TGTGCCAGCAGTTTATACGGGACAGAAAATAATCAGCCCCAGCATTTT.

The chain couples TRBV4-3 to TRBJ2-1, with TRBD1 matching over 8 bases. The germline V gene encodes CDR1 LGHNA and CDR2 YSLEER. V shed 4 bases, J shed 10 bases, and the junction held 12 bases outside the gene matches. This CDR3 comprises 15 residues. In DNA, the CDR3 is TGCGCCAGCAGCCGAATAACCGGGACAGGTGAGGAGCAGTTCTTC. Amino acid sequence: CASSRITGTGEEQFF.

The chain is built from TRBV11-3 and TRBJ2-1, with 7 bases matching TRBD2. Germline CDR1 SGHNT, CDR2 YENEEA. The V and J ends lost 1 base and 4 bases, in that order; junction bases with no gene match: 4. The length of the CDR3 is 15 residues. The DNA for the CDR3 is TGTGCCAGCAGCTTAGGGGGAGGGGCATACAATGAGCAGTTCTTC. This gives the protein CASSLGGGAYNEQFF.

This rearrangement joins TRBV2 to TRBJ2-1; no clear D gene. The CDR3 is 14 amino acids. V was trimmed by 5 bases and J by 2 bases, leaving 10 bases between them. Germline CDR1 reads SNHLY; CDR2 reads FYNNEI. The CDR3 is CASSSPDPYNEQFF. DNA of the CDR3: TGTGCCAGCAGTTCCCCGGACCCCTACAATGAGCAGTTCTTC.

The chain uses TRBV27 and TRBJ1-2; TRBD1 is a possible D gene (5 bases). CDR1 and CDR2 from the germline V gene are MNHEY and SMNVEV (reference sequence). This CDR3 is built from 12 residues. Trimming cost V 5 bases and J 8 bases, with 12 bases left between them. The CDR3 sequence is CASSGGLAGYTF. In DNA form, the CDR3 reads TGTGCCAGCAGTGGGGGTCTGGCGGGCTACACCTTC.

The genes are TRBV29-1 and TRBJ1-4; D call uncertain. Trimming took 5 bases from V and 0 from J, leaving 16 bases between them. This CDR3 is 16 amino acids long. Germline V gives CDR1 SQVTM, CDR2 ANQGSEA. CDR3 region: CSVQSWDEATNEKLFF. For the CDR3, the DNA is TGCAGCGTTCAGTCTTGGGATGAGGCAACTAATGAAAAACTGTTTTTT.